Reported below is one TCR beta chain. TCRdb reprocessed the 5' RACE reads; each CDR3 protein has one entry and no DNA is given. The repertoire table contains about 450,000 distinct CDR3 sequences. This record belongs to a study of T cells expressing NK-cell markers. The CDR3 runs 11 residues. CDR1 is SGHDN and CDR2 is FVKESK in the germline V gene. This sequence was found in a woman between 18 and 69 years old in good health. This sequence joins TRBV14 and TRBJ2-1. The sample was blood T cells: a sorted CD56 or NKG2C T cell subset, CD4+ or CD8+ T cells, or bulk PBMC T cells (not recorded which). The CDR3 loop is CASSQAGEQFF. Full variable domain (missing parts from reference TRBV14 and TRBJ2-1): EAGVTQFPSHSVIEKGQTVTLRCDPISGHDNLYWYRRVMGKEIKFLLHFVKESKQDESGMPNNRFLAERTGGTYSTLKVQPAELEDSGVYFCASSQAGEQFFGPGTRLTVL.